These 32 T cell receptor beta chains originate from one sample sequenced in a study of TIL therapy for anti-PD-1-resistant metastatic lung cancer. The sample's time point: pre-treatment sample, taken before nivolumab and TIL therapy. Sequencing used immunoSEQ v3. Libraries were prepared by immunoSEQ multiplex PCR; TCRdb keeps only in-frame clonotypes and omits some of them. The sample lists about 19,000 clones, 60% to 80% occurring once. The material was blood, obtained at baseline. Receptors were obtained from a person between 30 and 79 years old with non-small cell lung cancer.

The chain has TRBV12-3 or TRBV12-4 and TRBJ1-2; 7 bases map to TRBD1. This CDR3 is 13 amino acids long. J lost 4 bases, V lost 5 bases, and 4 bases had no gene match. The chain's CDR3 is CASSNRGSYGYTF. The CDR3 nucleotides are TGTGCCAGCAGTAACAGGGGAAGCTATGGCTACACCTTC.

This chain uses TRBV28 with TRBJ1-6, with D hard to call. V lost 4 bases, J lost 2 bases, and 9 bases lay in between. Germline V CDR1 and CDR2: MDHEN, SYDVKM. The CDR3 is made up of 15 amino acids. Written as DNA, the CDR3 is TGTGCCAGCAGTTCTCAGAGGGCCTATAATTCACCCCTCCACTTT. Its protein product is CASSSQRAYNSPLHF.

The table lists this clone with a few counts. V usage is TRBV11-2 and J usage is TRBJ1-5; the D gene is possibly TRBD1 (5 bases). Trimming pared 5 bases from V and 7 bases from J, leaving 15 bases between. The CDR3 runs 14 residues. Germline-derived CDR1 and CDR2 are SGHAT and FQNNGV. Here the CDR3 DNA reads TGTGCCAGCAGCCCCCGAACACGGGGGCAGCCCCAGCATTTT. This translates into CASSPRTRGQPQHF.

CDR3 residues: CASKGQEQFF. The CDR3 region has the DNA TGCGCCAGCAAGGGACAAGAGCAGTTCTTC. The rearrangement joins TRBV5-1 to TRBJ2-1; D is perhaps TRBD1 (6 bases). Germline CDR1 is SGHRS and CDR2 is YFSETQ. Trimming removed 6 bases from V and 10 bases from J, with 8 bases in between. This CDR3 contains 10 residues.

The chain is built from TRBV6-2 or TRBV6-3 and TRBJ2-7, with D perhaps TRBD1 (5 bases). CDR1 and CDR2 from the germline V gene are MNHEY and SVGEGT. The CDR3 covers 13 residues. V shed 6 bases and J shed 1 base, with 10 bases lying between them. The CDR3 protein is CASSRVASYEQYF. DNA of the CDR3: TGTGCCAGCAGCAGGGTCGCGTCCTACGAGCAGTACTTC.

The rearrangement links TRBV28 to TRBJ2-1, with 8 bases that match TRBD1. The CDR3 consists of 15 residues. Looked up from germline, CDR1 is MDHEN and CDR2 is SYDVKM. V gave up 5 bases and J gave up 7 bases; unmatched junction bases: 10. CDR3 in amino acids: CASSPLRTGPNEQFF. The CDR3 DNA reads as TGTGCCAGCAGTCCCCTCCGGACAGGGCCGAATGAGCAGTTCTTC.

The CDR3 DNA sequence: TGTGCCATCCGGGACAGGGGGAACACTGAAGCTTTCTTT. This translates into CAIRDRGNTEAFF. The V call is TRBV10-3, the J call TRBJ1-1, with 10 bases fitting TRBD1. This CDR3 has 13 amino acids. V lost 8 bases and J lost 1; bases outside the gene matches: 1. CDR1 is ENHRY and CDR2 is SYGVKD in the germline V gene.

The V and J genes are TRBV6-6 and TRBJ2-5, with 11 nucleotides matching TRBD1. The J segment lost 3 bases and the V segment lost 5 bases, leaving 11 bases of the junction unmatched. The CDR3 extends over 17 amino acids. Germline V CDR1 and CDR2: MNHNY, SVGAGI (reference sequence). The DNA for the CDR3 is TGTGCCAGCAGTCGTCGTTGGGACAGGGGGGAAAAAGAGACCCAGTACTTC. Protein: CASSRRWDRGEKETQYF.

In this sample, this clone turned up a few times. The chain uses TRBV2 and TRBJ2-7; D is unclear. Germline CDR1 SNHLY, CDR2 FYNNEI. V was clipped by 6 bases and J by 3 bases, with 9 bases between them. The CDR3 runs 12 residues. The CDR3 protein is CASRVAVYEQYF. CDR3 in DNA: TGTGCCAGCAGGGTGGCGGTCTACGAGCAGTACTTC.

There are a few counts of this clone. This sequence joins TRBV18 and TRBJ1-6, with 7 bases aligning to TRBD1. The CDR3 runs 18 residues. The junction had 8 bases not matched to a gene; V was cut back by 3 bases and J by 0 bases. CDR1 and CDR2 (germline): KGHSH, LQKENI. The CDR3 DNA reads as TGTGCCAGCTCACCGATACAGGGGCAAGGCTCCTATAATTCACCCCTCCACTTT. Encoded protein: CASSPIQGQGSYNSPLHF. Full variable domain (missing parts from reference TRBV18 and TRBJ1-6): NAGVMQNPRHLVRRRGQEARLRCSPMKGHSHVYWYRQLPEEGLKFMVYLQKENIIDESGMPKERFSAEFPKEGPSILRIQQVVRGDSAAYFCASSPIQGQGSYNSPLHFGNGTRLTVT.

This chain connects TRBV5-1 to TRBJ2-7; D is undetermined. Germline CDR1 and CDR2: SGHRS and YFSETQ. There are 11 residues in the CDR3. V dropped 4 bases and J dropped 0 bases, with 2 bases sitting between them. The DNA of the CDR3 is TGCGCCAGCAGCATCTCCTACGAGCAGTACTTC. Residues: CASSISYEQYF.

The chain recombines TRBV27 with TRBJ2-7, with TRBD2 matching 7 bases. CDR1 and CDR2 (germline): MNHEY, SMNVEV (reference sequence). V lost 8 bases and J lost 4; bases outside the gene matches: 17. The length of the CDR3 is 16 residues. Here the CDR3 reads CASRTPRGGAYYEQYF. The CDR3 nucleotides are TGTGCCAGCCGTACCCCCCGGGGAGGGGCTTATTACGAGCAGTACTTC.

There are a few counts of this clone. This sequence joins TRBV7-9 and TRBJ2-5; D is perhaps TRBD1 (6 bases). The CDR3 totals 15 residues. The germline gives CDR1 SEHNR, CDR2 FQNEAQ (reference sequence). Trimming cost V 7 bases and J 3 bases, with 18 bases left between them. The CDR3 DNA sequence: TGTGCCAGCAACCAAGTCCCAGGGGCAAAAGAGACCCAGTACTTC. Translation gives CASNQVPGAKETQYF. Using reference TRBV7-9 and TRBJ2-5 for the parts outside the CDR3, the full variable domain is DTGVSQNPRHKITKRGQNVTFRCDPISEHNRLYWYRQTLGQGPEFLTYFQNEAQLEKSRLLSDRFSAERPKGSFSTLEIQRTEQGDSAMYLCASNQVPGAKETQYFGPGTRLLVL.

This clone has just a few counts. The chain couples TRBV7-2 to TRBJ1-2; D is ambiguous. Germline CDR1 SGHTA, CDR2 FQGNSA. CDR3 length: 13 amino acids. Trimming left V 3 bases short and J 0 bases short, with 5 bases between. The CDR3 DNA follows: TGTGCCAGCAGCTTTGGGACTAACTATGGCTACACCTTC. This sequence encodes CASSFGTNYGYTF.

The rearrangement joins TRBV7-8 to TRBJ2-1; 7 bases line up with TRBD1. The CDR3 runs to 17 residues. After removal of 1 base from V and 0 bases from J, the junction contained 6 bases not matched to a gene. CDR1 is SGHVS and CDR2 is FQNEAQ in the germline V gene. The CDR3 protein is CASSLGGTVSSYNEQFF. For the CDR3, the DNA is TGTGCCAGCAGCTTAGGGGGGACAGTTAGCTCCTACAATGAGCAGTTCTTC.

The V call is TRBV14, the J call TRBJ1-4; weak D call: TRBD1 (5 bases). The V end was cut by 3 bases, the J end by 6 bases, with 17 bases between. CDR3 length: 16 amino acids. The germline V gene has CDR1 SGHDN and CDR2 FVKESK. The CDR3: CASSHLRDLPYEKLFF. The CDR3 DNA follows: TGTGCCAGCAGCCACCTCCGGGACCTACCTTATGAAAAACTGTTTTTT.

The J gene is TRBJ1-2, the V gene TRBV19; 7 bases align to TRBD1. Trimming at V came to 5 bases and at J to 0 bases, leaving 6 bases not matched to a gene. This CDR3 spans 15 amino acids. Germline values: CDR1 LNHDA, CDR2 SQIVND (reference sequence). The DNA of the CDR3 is TGTGCCAGTAGTCGACGACAGGGAGCTAACTATGGCTACACCTTC. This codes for CASSRRQGANYGYTF. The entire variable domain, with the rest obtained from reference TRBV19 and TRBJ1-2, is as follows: DGGITQSPKYLFRKEGQNVTLSCEQNLNHDAMYWYRQDPGQGLRLIYYSQIVNDFQKGDIAEGYSVSREKKESFPLTVTSAQKNPTAFYLCASSRRQGANYGYTFGSGTRLTVV.

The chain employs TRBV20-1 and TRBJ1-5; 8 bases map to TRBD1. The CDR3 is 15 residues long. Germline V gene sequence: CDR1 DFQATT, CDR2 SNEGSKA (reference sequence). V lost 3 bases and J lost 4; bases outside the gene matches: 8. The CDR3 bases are TGCAGTGCTAGTCGGGGACAGGTGGGTAATCAGCCCCAGCATTTT. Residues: CSASRGQVGNQPQHF.

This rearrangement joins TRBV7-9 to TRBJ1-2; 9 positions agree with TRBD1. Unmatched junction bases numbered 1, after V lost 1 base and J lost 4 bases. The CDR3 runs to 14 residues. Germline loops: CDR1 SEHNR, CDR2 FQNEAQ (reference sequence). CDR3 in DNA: TGTGCCAGCAGCTTAGGGACAGGGGCCTATGGCTACACCTTC. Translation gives CASSLGTGAYGYTF.

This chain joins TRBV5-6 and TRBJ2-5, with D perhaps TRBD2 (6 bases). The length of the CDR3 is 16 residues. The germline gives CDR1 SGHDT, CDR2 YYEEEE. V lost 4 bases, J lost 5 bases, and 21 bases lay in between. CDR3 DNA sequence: TGTGCCAGCAGCCGGGGCGGGACCCTATTGCAGGAGACCCAGTACTTC. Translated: CASSRGGTLLQETQYF. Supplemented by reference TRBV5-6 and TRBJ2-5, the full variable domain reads DAGVTQSPTHLIKTRGQQVTLRCSPKSGHDTVSWYQQALGQGPQFIFQYYEEEERQRGNFPDRFSGHQFPNYSSELNVNALLLGDSALYLCASSRGGTLLQETQYFGPGTRLLVL.

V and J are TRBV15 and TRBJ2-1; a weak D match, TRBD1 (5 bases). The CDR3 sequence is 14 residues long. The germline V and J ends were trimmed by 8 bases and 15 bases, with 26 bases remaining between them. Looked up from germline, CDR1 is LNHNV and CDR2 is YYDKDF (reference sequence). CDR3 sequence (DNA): TGTGCCACCGAACACCTCCTCTACACAGGTGGTTTGTTCTTC. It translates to CATEHLLYTGGLFF.

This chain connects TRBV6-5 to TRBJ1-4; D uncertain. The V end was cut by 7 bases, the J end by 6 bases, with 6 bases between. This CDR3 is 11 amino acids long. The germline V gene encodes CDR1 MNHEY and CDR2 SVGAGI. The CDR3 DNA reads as TGTGCCAGCAAGGTTGATGAAAAACTGTTTTTT. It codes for CASKVDEKLFF.

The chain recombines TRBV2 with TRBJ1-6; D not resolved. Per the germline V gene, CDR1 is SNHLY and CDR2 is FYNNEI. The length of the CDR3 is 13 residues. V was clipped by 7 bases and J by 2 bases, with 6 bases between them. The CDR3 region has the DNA TGTGCCAGCACTCTAACCTATAATTCACCCCTCCACTTT. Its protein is CASTLTYNSPLHF.

CDR3 nucleotides: TGTGCCTGGAACGGGGGAGGGCCCGATACGCAGTATTTT. Translating it yields CAWNGGGPDTQYF. This chain joins TRBV30 and TRBJ2-3; 7 positions agree with TRBD2. The CDR3 is 13 amino acids. Per germline, CDR1 GTSNPN and CDR2 SVGIG (reference sequence). V lost 4 bases to trimming and J lost 6 bases; unmatched junction nucleotides: 7.

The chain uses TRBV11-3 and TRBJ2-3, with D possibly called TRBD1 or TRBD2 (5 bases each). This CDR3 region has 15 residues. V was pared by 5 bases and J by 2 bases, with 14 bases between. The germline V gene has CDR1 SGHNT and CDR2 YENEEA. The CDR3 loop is CASSLSGTPTDTQYF. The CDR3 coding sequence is TGTGCCAGCAGCCTCTCCGGGACCCCCACAGATACGCAGTATTTT.

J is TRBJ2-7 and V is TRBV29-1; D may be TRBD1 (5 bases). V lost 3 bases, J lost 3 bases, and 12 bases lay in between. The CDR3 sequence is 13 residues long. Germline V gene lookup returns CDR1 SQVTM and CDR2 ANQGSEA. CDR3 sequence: CSVEGLIDYEQYF. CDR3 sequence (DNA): TGCAGCGTTGAGGGGCTGATTGACTACGAGCAGTACTTC.

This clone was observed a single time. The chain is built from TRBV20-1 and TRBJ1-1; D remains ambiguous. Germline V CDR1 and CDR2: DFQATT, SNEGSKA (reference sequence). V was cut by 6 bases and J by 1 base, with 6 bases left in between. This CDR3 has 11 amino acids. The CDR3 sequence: CSAPENTEAFF. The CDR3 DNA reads TGCAGTGCCCCCGAGAACACTGAAGCTTTCTTT.

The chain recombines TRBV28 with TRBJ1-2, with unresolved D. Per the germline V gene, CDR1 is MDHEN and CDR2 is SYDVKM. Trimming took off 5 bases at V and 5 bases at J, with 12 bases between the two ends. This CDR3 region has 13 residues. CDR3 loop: CASSPSRFYGYTF. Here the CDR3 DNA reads TGTGCCAGCAGTCCATCCAGGTTTTATGGCTACACCTTC.

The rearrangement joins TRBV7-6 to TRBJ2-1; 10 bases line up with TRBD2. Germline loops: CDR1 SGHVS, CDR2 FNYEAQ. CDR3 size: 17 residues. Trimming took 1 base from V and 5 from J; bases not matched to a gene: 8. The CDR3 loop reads CASSLGGAGGRNNEQFF. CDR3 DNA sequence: TGTGCCAGCAGCTTAGGGGGAGCGGGAGGGCGAAACAATGAGCAGTTCTTC.

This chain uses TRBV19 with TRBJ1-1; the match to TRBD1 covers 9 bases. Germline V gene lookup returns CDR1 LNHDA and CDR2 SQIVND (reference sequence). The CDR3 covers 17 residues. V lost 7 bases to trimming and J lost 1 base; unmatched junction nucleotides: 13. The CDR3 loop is CASKTLRDREENTEAFF. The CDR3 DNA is TGTGCCAGTAAGACACTCCGGGACAGGGAAGAGAACACTGAAGCTTTCTTT.

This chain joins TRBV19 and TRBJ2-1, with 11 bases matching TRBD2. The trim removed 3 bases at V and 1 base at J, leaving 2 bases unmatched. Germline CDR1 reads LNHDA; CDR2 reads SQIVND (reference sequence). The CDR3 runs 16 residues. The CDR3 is CASSIVAGGSYNEQFF. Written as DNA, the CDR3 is TGTGCCAGTAGTATCGTAGCGGGAGGGTCCTACAATGAGCAGTTCTTC.

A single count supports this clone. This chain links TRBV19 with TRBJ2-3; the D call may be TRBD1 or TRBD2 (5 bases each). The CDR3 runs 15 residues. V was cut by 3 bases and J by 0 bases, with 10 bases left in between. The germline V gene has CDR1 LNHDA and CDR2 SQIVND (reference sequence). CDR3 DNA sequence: TGTGCCAGTAGTATCAGGGACCGAAGCACAGATACGCAGTATTTT. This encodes CASSIRDRSTDTQYF.